Here is one T cell receptor (beta chain) with its context. The data were obtained in a study of blood T cell repertoires in COVID-19. The wider study: Both acute and convalescent COVID-19 samples were obtained from the United States, Italy and Spain.

Original processing methods: Quantification of nucleated cells was approximated via reference gene primer amplification. TCRdb keeps only in-frame clones here, not all; method: immunoSEQ multiplex PCR. The DNA was the basis for D and trimming; V, J and clone size are from that table. The sample records 140,000 to 150,000 clones, around 86% being singletons. The TCR was taken from a man in his fifties who had recovered from COVID-19. The sequenced sample consisted of peripheral blood.

CDR3 residues: CASSLAGRDYEQYF. The CDR3 DNA sequence: TGCGCCAGCAGCTTGGCCGGCAGGGATTACGAGCAGTACTTC. This chain uses TRBV5-1 with TRBJ2-7; D is possibly TRBD1 (5 bases). The CDR3 spans 14 residues. V shed 0 bases and J shed 4 bases, with 11 bases lying between them. Germline V lookup: CDR1 SGHRS, CDR2 YFSETQ.